Shown below are 20 T cell receptor beta chains from a single sample sequenced in a study of T-cell memory formation after mild COVID-19. TCRdb itself ran the 5' RACE reads through MiXCR, one entry per CDR3 protein. Of 190,000 or so distinct CDR3 sequences detected, about 21% appear once; the ten largest clones hold under 30%. Sequenced input: PBMCs or a T cell subset sorted from them (not recorded which). All receptors derive from an adult woman who had mild COVID-19 (a few samples of this study predate the infection). Cell type and time point are not known.

The sample holds a few counts of this clonotype. This rearrangement joins TRBV12-3 or TRBV12-4 to TRBJ1-2, with D unresolved. This CDR3 has 13 residues. Trimming left V 3 bases short and J 4 bases short, with 9 bases between. The CDR3 protein is CASSLGQIYGYTF. The CDR3 nucleotides are TGTGCCAGCAGTTTGGGTCAGATCTATGGCTACACCTTC.

The table lists this clonotype with a few counts. V usage is TRBV19 and J usage is TRBJ1-1, with D possibly being TRBD1 (5 bases). Germline CDR1 and CDR2: LNHDA and SQIVND (reference sequence). Trimming pared 0 bases from V and 11 bases from J, leaving 22 bases between. This CDR3 contains 16 residues. CDR3 in DNA: TGTGCCAGTAGTATAGATCTGAGGGGACCAGAAAGGACCGCTTTCTTT. Translation gives CASSIDLRGPERTAFF. The whole variable domain, filled in from reference TRBV19 and TRBJ1-1, reads DGGITQSPKYLFRKEGQNVTLSCEQNLNHDAMYWYRQDPGQGLRLIYYSQIVNDFQKGDIAEGYSVSREKKESFPLTVTSAQKNPTAFYLCASSIDLRGPERTAFFGQGTRLTVV.

In this sample, this clonotype turned up a few times. J is TRBJ1-1 and V is TRBV4-3; D is possibly TRBD1 (6 bases). Trimming removed 1 base from V and 3 bases from J, with 18 bases in between. The CDR3 runs 17 residues. The V gene's germline CDR1 is LGHNA and CDR2 YSLEER. The CDR3 region has the DNA TGCGCCAGCAGCCAAGGGCTCACAGGGAGATGGGACACTGAAGCTTTCTTT. Encoded protein: CASSQGLTGRWDTEAFF.

As concerns this clonotype: The CDR3 end shows no conserved phenylalanine or tryptophan, and so a read error is likely. The CDR3 nucleotides read TGTGCCTGGAGTGTACTCCCTAATGGGGGGAATGAGCAGTTCTAC. This translates into CAWSVLPNGGNEQFY. This chain links TRBV30 with TRBJ2-1; possible D gene TRBD2, 6 bases. The germline V gene encodes CDR1 GTSNPN and CDR2 SVGIG (reference sequence). This CDR3 has 15 amino acids. V was shortened by 0 bases and J by 7 bases, with 16 bases between the two germline ends.

This clonotype has a handful of counts. J is TRBJ2-1 and V is TRBV5-4; TRBD2 agrees at 10 bases. The CDR3 contains 16 residues. Unmatched junction bases numbered 8, after V lost 0 bases and J lost 8 bases. CDR1 and CDR2 (germline): SGHNT, YYREEE (reference sequence). The CDR3 loop is CASSLEGLAGVHEQFF. The DNA for the CDR3 is TGTGCCAGCAGCTTGGAAGGGCTAGCGGGAGTTCATGAGCAGTTCTTC.

As concerns this clonotype: At one end the junction does not follow the germline gene, possibly because of a read error. The chain uses TRBV24-1 and TRBJ1-2; maybe TRBD1 (6 bases). Germline V gene lookup returns CDR1 KGHDR and CDR2 SFDVKD. The CDR3 is made up of 15 amino acids. CDR3 nucleotides: TGTGCCACCAGGGATTCGGGGGGCAGAGACTATGGCTACACCTTC. This translates into CATRDSGGRDYGYTF.

The sample holds many counts of this clonotype. In DNA form, the CDR3 reads TGTGCCATTCCTAAGACAGGCGCTAACTATGGCTACACCTTC. Translated, it gives CAIPKTGANYGYTF. The chain joins TRBV7-9 to TRBJ1-2; perhaps TRBD1 as D (6 bases). The V and J ends lost 10 bases and 0 bases respectively, with 15 bases between them. The V gene's germline CDR1 is SEHNR and CDR2 FQNEAQ (reference sequence). The CDR3 sequence is 14 residues long. Variable domain in full (rest from reference TRBV7-9 and TRBJ1-2): DTGVSQNPRHKITKRGQNVTFRCDPISEHNRLYWYRQTLGQGPEFLTYFQNEAQLEKSRLLSDRFSAERPKGSFSTLEIQRTEQGDSAMYLCAIPKTGANYGYTFGSGTRLTVV.

The chain links TRBV19 to TRBJ2-7; the match to TRBD1 covers 7 bases. This CDR3 contains 15 residues. Unmatched junction bases numbered 7, after V lost 3 bases and J lost 2 bases. From germline, CDR1 is LNHDA and CDR2 SQIVND (reference sequence). The DNA for the CDR3 is TGTGCCAGTAGTATCCCCATGGGGACAGCCTACGAGCAGTACTTC. It codes for CASSIPMGTAYEQYF.

This clonotype was seen more than once but under ten times. The J gene is TRBJ2-1, the V gene TRBV4-1, with 12 bases matching TRBD2. Germline V gene lookup returns CDR1 MGHRA and CDR2 YSYEKL. V was pared by 9 bases and J by 7 bases, with 4 bases of the junction left unmatched. The CDR3 length is 13 residues. In nucleotides, the CDR3 is TGCGCCAGTCGGCTAGCGGGGGGGAATGAGCAGTTCTTC. Its translation: CASRLAGGNEQFF.

The rearrangement uses TRBV12-3 or TRBV12-4 and TRBJ2-3; TRBD2 matches at 11 bases. V was pared by 4 bases and J by 3 bases, with 3 bases of the junction left unmatched. CDR3 length: 15 residues. The CDR3 region has the DNA TGTGCCAGCAGTTATCGGACTAGCGGGACAGATACGCAGTATTTT. Its protein product is CASSYRTSGTDTQYF.

This chain uses TRBV4-3 with TRBJ1-1; 8 bases are shared with TRBD1. CDR1 LGHNA and CDR2 YSLEER come from the germline V gene. This CDR3 comprises 14 residues. Unmatched junction bases numbered 6, after V lost 4 bases and J lost 5 bases. The CDR3 DNA reads TGCGCCAGCAGCCCAGGACAGGGATGGACTGAAGCTTTCTTT. It encodes CASSPGQGWTEAFF.

This clonotype was recorded a few times. The CDR3 sequence is CAWSVSGGFNEQFF. DNA for the CDR3: TGTGCCTGGAGTGTAAGCGGGGGCTTCAATGAGCAGTTCTTC. The V call is TRBV30, the J call TRBJ2-1, with 8 bases identical to TRBD2. The CDR3 covers 14 residues. Trimming at V came to 0 bases and at J to 6 bases, leaving 4 bases not matched to a gene. Per germline, CDR1 GTSNPN and CDR2 SVGIG (reference sequence).

This clonotype appeared a few times. The rearrangement uses TRBV3-1 and TRBJ2-2, with D possibly TRBD2 on 5 matching bases. CDR1 is LGHDT, CDR2 YNNKEL, per germline (reference sequence). This CDR3 region has 15 residues. V was trimmed by 4 bases and J by 1 base, leaving 10 bases between them. CDR3 residues: CASSPQRMNTGELFF. DNA of the CDR3: TGTGCCAGCAGCCCCCAGCGGATGAACACCGGGGAGCTGTTTTTT.

The genes are TRBV4-3 and TRBJ2-1, with TRBD2 identical over 10 bases. Germline loops: CDR1 LGHNA, CDR2 YSLEER. J lost 8 bases, V lost 4 bases, and 8 bases had no gene match. The CDR3 runs to 15 residues. Here the CDR3 reads CASSLRTSGSDEQFF. CDR3 coding DNA: TGCGCCAGCAGCCTTCGGACTAGCGGAAGCGATGAGCAGTTCTTC.

This chain connects TRBV6-5 to TRBJ2-7, with TRBD2 matching 7 bases. CDR3 length: 17 amino acids. Looked up from germline, CDR1 is MNHEY and CDR2 is SVGAGI. Trimming took 5 bases from V and 0 from J; bases not matched to a gene: 13. The CDR3 sequence is CASSTRLAPYPSYEQYF. Here the CDR3 DNA reads TGTGCCAGCAGTACACGACTAGCCCCTTACCCCTCCTACGAGCAGTACTTC.

This clonotype turned up a few times. This chain connects TRBV3-1 to TRBJ2-2; 8 bases are a match to TRBD2. The germline V gene encodes CDR1 LGHDT and CDR2 YNNKEL (reference sequence). The CDR3 is 16 residues long. With V trimmed by 5 bases and J by 2 bases, 7 bases remained unmatched. The CDR3 sequence is CASSSGLVTNTGELFF. CDR3 nucleotides: TGTGCCAGCAGCTCGGGACTAGTAACTAACACCGGGGAGCTGTTTTTT.

This clonotype was detected only a few times. J is TRBJ1-1 and V is TRBV6-2 or TRBV6-3; TRBD1 is a possible D gene (5 bases). This CDR3 spans 15 amino acids. V was trimmed by 8 bases and J by 0 bases, leaving 16 bases between them. Germline V gives CDR1 MNHEY, CDR2 SVGEGT. The CDR3, as DNA: TGTGCCAGCGGCTTTTTGGACATTTTGAACACTGAAGCTTTCTTT. It translates to CASGFLDILNTEAFF.

This clonotype was seen a handful of times. V gene TRBV27 combines with J gene TRBJ2-3; no clear D gene. Germline V lookup: CDR1 MNHEY, CDR2 SMNVEV (reference sequence). The V end lost 4 bases, the J end lost 0 bases, and 5 bases lay between the germline ends. CDR3 length equals 13 residues. The CDR3 DNA sequence: TGTGCCAGCAGTTATGGGAGCACAGATACGCAGTATTTT. Protein: CASSYGSTDTQYF.

The rearrangement uses TRBV10-3 and TRBJ2-1; no clear D. The CDR3 is made up of 12 amino acids. Germline V gene data show CDR1 as ENHRY and CDR2 as SYGVKD. V gave up 6 bases and J gave up 11 bases, with 14 bases separating them. The CDR3 DNA reads as TGTGCCATCAGAGCAGAGGAGACCAAGCAGTTCTTC. Its translation: CAIRAEETKQFF.

The V and J genes are TRBV7-9 and TRBJ2-1; TRBD1 aligns across 9 bases. From germline, CDR1 is SEHNR and CDR2 FQNEAQ (reference sequence). This CDR3 has 11 amino acids. Trimming removed 4 bases from V and 13 bases from J; junction bases left unmatched: 2. CDR3: CASSSGQGQFF. CDR3 bases: TGTGCCAGCAGCTCGGGACAGGGACAGTTCTTC.